Presented here are 27 T cell receptor beta chains from one specimen sequenced in a study of blood T cell repertoires in COVID-19. Profiling relied on immunoSEQ multiplex PCR, and the TCRdb table lists in-frame clones only, not all of them. The table has fewer than 200,000 clones, about 84% seen once. Sequencing was carried out using PBMCs or T cells enriched from blood (not recorded which). Receptors were obtained from a woman between 40 and 50 years old with acute COVID-19.

The CDR3 DNA is TGTGCCACCAGTGATTTATCGACTAGCGGGGACAATGAGCAGTTCTTC. Its protein is CATSDLSTSGDNEQFF. The V gene is TRBV24-1, the J gene TRBJ2-1; TRBD2 aligns across 11 bases. Per the germline V gene, CDR1 is KGHDR and CDR2 is SFDVKD. Trimming cost V 1 base and J 5 bases; bases outside gene matches: 3. This CDR3 is built from 16 residues.

The chain combines TRBV25-1 with TRBJ2-4; D call uncertain. Per the germline V gene, CDR1 is MGHDK and CDR2 is SYGVNS. V was shortened by 4 bases and J by 7 bases, with 17 bases between the two germline ends. This CDR3 comprises 15 residues. In nucleotides, the CDR3 is TGTGCCAGCAGTGCCAAGAACGACCCCGGGAACATTCAGTACTTC. Translation: CASSAKNDPGNIQYF.

This rearrangement joins TRBV7-9 to TRBJ2-3; 7 bases map to TRBD1. The CDR3 is 15 residues long. The V gene end was trimmed by 5 bases and the J gene end by 4 bases; junction bases not matched to a gene: 9. The V gene's germline CDR1 is SEHNR and CDR2 FQNEAQ (reference sequence). As DNA, the CDR3 is TGTGCCAGCAGCGCCTATCTAGGGGGCGCAGATACGCAGTATTTT. It yields the protein CASSAYLGGADTQYF. Drawing the rest from reference TRBV7-9 and TRBJ2-3, the complete variable domain is DTGVSQNPRHKITKRGQNVTFRCDPISEHNRLYWYRQTLGQGPEFLTYFQNEAQLEKSRLLSDRFSAERPKGSFSTLEIQRTEQGDSAMYLCASSAYLGGADTQYFGPGTRLTVL.

The chain employs TRBV6-1 and TRBJ2-4; 16 bases match TRBD2. CDR3 length equals 23 residues. The junction had 15 bases not matched to a gene; V was cut back by 1 base and J by 0 bases. Germline assignment: CDR1 MNHNS and CDR2 SASEGT. In nucleotides, the CDR3 is TGTGCCAGCAGTGAAGGTTTCGCATCCGGGACTAGCGGGAGGGGGACAGCCAAAAACATTCAGTACTTC. Encoded protein: CASSEGFASGTSGRGTAKNIQYF.

The CDR3 is CASSLVGGSSYNEQFF. CDR3 nucleotides: TGTGCCAGCAGCTTAGTAGGCGGGAGCTCCTACAATGAGCAGTTCTTC. J is TRBJ2-1 and V is TRBV7-8; 7 nucleotides line up with TRBD2. Germline V lookup: CDR1 SGHVS, CDR2 FQNEAQ. This CDR3 region has 16 residues. V lost 1 base and J lost 0; bases outside the gene matches: 3.

This chain connects TRBV19 to TRBJ1-1; D gene uncertain. CDR1 LNHDA and CDR2 SQIVND come from the germline V gene (reference sequence). V was cut by 1 base and J by 0 bases, with 6 bases left in between. The CDR3 sequence is 14 residues long. CDR3 nucleotide sequence: TGTGCCAGTAGTATAGTTATGTTGAACACTGAAGCTTTCTTT. Translation gives CASSIVMLNTEAFF.

The chain joins TRBV5-1 to TRBJ2-1; D is perhaps TRBD2 (6 bases). The V end lost 0 bases, the J end lost 6 bases, and 13 bases lay between the germline ends. The CDR3 runs to 15 residues. Per germline, CDR1 SGHRS and CDR2 YFSETQ. The CDR3 loop is CASSLAGLSGNEQFF. CDR3 DNA: TGCGCCAGCAGCTTGGCGGGACTGTCCGGCAATGAGCAGTTCTTC.

V gene TRBV3-1 (or the pseudogene TRBV3-2) combines with J gene TRBJ2-7, with 7 bases aligning to TRBD1. J lost 3 bases, V lost 1 base, and 6 bases had no gene match. CDR1 is LGHDT, CDR2 YNNKEL, per germline (reference sequence). The CDR3 sequence is 15 residues long. The CDR3 region is CASSQGLGQIYEQYF. The CDR3 DNA is TGTGCCAGCAGCCAAGGCCTGGGACAGATCTACGAGCAGTACTTC.

The rearrangement links TRBV7-3 to TRBJ2-7; 13 bases map to TRBD2. This CDR3 is 19 amino acids long. V lost 2 bases to trimming and J lost 1 base; unmatched junction nucleotides: 11. Looked up from germline, CDR1 is SGHTA and CDR2 is FQGTGA. DNA of the CDR3: TGTGCCAGCAGCTTATATCGGACTAGCGGGAGCGAGGAATCCTACGAGCAGTACTTC. This gives the protein CASSLYRTSGSEESYEQYF.

For this clone: The junction departs from germline at one end; a sequencing error may be responsible. The V gene is TRBV14, the J gene TRBJ2-7, with 8 bases identical to TRBD2. The CDR3 is 15 amino acids. Germline CDR1 is SGHDN and CDR2 is FVKESK. The CDR3 here is CASSQRGGARDSSSF. The CDR3 nucleotides read TGTGCCAGCAGCCAACGGGGGGGGGCCCGGGATTCCTCGTCTTTC.

The chain couples TRBV6-5 to TRBJ1-2, with TRBD1 identical over 9 bases. The CDR3 runs 16 residues. Trimming at V came to 0 bases and at J to 1 base, leaving 3 bases not matched to a gene. The germline gives CDR1 MNHEY, CDR2 SVGAGI. The chain's CDR3 is CASSYSGTGINYGYTF. CDR3 nucleotides: TGTGCCAGCAGTTACTCCGGGACAGGGATTAACTATGGCTACACCTTC.

This chain uses TRBV5-1 with TRBJ2-5, with D tentatively TRBD1 (6 bases). Per germline, CDR1 SGHRS and CDR2 YFSETQ. Trimming removed 3 bases from V and 2 bases from J, with 14 bases in between. This CDR3 has 15 amino acids. Here the CDR3 DNA reads TGCGCCAGCAGCTCGGACAGAGCGGCGCAAGAGACCCAGTACTTC. Protein sequence: CASSSDRAAQETQYF.

This chain joins TRBV27 and TRBJ1-1; a weak D match, TRBD1 (5 bases). Trimming shortened V by 3 bases and J by 3 bases, and 14 bases separated the two germline ends. There are 15 residues in the CDR3. CDR1 and CDR2 from the germline V gene are MNHEY and SMNVEV (reference sequence). The CDR3 nucleotides are TGTGCCAGCAGTTTTGCAGGCTGGGGCGACACTGAAGCTTTCTTT. Translated: CASSFAGWGDTEAFF.

The rearrangement joins TRBV7-2 to TRBJ2-1; TRBD2 matches 7 bases. V lost 3 bases to trimming and J lost 7 bases; unmatched junction nucleotides: 6. The CDR3 sequence is 14 residues long. Germline V gene sequence: CDR1 SGHTA, CDR2 FQGNSA. The CDR3 spells CASSFSWGGNEQFF. CDR3 bases: TGTGCCAGCAGCTTTTCTTGGGGGGGGAATGAGCAGTTCTTC.

J is TRBJ2-7 and V is TRBV29-1; 7 nucleotides line up with TRBD1. This CDR3 spans 13 amino acids. Per germline, CDR1 SQVTM and CDR2 ANQGSEA. The V segment lost 8 bases and the J segment 0 bases; nucleotides outside the gene matches: 7. The CDR3 coding sequence is TGCAGCACCGCAGGGGGAAGCTCCTACGAGCAGTACTTC. Protein: CSTAGGSSYEQYF.

The rearrangement links TRBV6-5 to TRBJ2-1; D ambiguous. Germline V CDR1 and CDR2: MNHEY, SVGAGI. This CDR3 comprises 14 residues. Between the trimmed V and J ends, which lost 2 bases and 10 bases, there was a span of 15 bases. CDR3 DNA sequence: TGTGCCAGCAGTTACGATGAGGAGAATAGCGAGCAGTTCTTC. This sequence encodes CASSYDEENSEQFF.

V is TRBV4-1 and J is TRBJ1-2; tentative D call: TRBD1 (6 bases). Per the germline V gene, CDR1 is MGHRA and CDR2 is YSYEKL. The CDR3 has 15 residues. V lost 5 bases to trimming and J lost 8 bases, with 21 bases between them. The CDR3 DNA is TGCGCCAGCAGCTTAGAGGGGGACGGCGTAGGGGGCTACACCTTC. Translation gives CASSLEGDGVGGYTF.

The CDR3 here is CASSPSASYEQYV. As DNA, the CDR3 is TGTGCCAGCAGCCCTAGCGCCTCCTACGAGCAGTACGTC. The chain recombines TRBV7-9 with TRBJ2-7; D may be TRBD2 (6 bases). CDR3 length equals 13 residues. Trimming shortened V by 5 bases and J by 0 bases, and 8 bases separated the two germline ends. CDR1 and CDR2 from the germline V gene are SEHNR and FQNEAQ (reference sequence).

This clone was recorded at least ten times. V is TRBV30 and J is TRBJ2-7; the D gene is possibly TRBD1 (6 bases). The CDR3 has 12 amino acids. V lost 2 bases, J lost 4 bases, and 9 bases lay in between. Germline V lookup: CDR1 GTSNPN, CDR2 SVGIG (reference sequence). This CDR3 is CAWSRGGYEQYF. The CDR3 region has the DNA TGTGCCTGGAGTCGAGGGGGATACGAGCAGTACTTC. The full variable domain, in which reference TRBV30 and TRBJ2-7 provide the parts outside the CDR3, is SQTIHQWPATLVQPVGSPLSLECTVEGTSNPNLYWYRQAAGRGLQLLFYSVGIGQISSEVPQNLSASRPQDRQFILSSKKLLLSDSGFYLCAWSRGGYEQYFGPGTRLTVT.

The chain recombines TRBV7-9 with TRBJ2-1; possible D gene TRBD2, 5 bases. V lost 3 bases, J lost 7 bases, and 13 bases lay in between. Germline-derived CDR1 and CDR2 are SEHNR and FQNEAQ (reference sequence). This CDR3 comprises 14 residues. The CDR3 loop is CASSFQTPGNEQFF. In DNA form, the CDR3 reads TGTGCCAGCAGCTTTCAGACGCCGGGGAATGAGCAGTTCTTC.

The chain uses TRBV5-1 and TRBJ1-3, with 7 bases fitting TRBD1. CDR3 size: 16 residues. The V segment lost 4 bases and the J segment 0 bases; nucleotides outside the gene matches: 7. The V gene's germline CDR1 is SGHRS and CDR2 YFSETQ. The CDR3 here is CASSLTTGDSGNTIYF. The CDR3, as DNA: TGCGCCAGCAGCCTTACTACAGGGGACTCTGGAAACACCATATATTTT.

In DNA form, the CDR3 reads TGTGCCACCCGACGGGTAGCGGGAGTAGATGAGCAGTTCTTC. This codes for CATRRVAGVDEQFF. This chain connects TRBV3-1 (or the pseudogene TRBV3-2) to TRBJ2-1; 9 bases are shared with TRBD2. The CDR3 runs 14 residues. Looked up from germline, CDR1 is LGHDT and CDR2 is YNNKEL (reference sequence). V gave up 10 bases and J gave up 8 bases; unmatched junction bases: 12.

This sequence joins TRBV29-1 and TRBJ1-1; D is perhaps TRBD1 (6 bases). Trimming left V 7 bases short and J 1 base short, with 10 bases between. The V gene's germline CDR1 is SQVTM and CDR2 ANQGSEA. The CDR3 loop spans 12 amino acids. DNA for the CDR3: TGCAGCGCCGGGGGGCCGAACACTGAAGCTTTCTTT. Its translation: CSAGGPNTEAFF.

This clone appeared a single time. An end of the junction does not agree with germline; a read error may underlie this. V usage is TRBV20-1 and J usage is TRBJ2-3, with D possibly TRBD2 on 5 matching bases. CDR3 length equals 10 residues. The germline gives CDR1 DFQATT, CDR2 SNEGSKA (reference sequence). The CDR3: CSAFGLPPNF. CDR3 nucleotides: TGCAGTGCTTTCGGACTGCCCCCGAACTTT.

This clone has more than one count but fewer than ten. The chain is built from TRBV25-1 and TRBJ1-6; the D is unclear. Germline-derived CDR1 and CDR2 are MGHDK and SYGVNS. The V end lost 0 bases, the J end lost 11 bases, and 8 bases lay between the germline ends. The CDR3 totals 13 residues. CDR3 in DNA: TGTGCCAGCAGTGAATACGAGAAAACACCCCTCCACTTT. It codes for CASSEYEKTPLHF.

This clone was observed many times. The chain couples TRBV19 to TRBJ2-6, with D maybe TRBD2 (5 bases). CDR1 is LNHDA and CDR2 is SQIVND in the germline V gene (reference sequence). The length of the CDR3 is 15 residues. Trimming pared 2 bases from V and 1 base from J, leaving 6 bases between. The CDR3 sequence: CASSIPGSGANVLTF. For the CDR3, the DNA is TGTGCCAGTAGTATACCGGGATCTGGGGCCAACGTCCTGACTTTC.

The chain recombines TRBV18 with TRBJ2-1; 7 bases align to TRBD2. CDR1 is KGHSH and CDR2 is LQKENI in the germline V gene. The CDR3 covers 12 residues. V lost 5 bases to trimming and J lost 13 bases; unmatched junction nucleotides: 8. The CDR3 nucleotides read TGTGCCAGCTCAGACCCACCGGGGGGACAGTTCTTC. Translating gives CASSDPPGGQFF.